This TCR beta chain was sequenced during a study of cytomegalovirus exposure and HLA in healthy donors. Study background: Drawn from HLA-typed donors, roughly 87 million unique TCRs were held in an early data release.

There are 15 residues in the CDR3. Germline lookup yields CDR1 SGHTA and CDR2 FQGNSA. V lost 5 bases and J lost 4, with 18 bases in between. This clone came up a few times. Both 60 Vbeta primers and 13 Jbeta primers went into the PCR. Data came from immunoSEQ multiplex PCR; TCRdb stores just in-frame clones and leaves some out. The sample consists of 70,000 to 95,000 clones, 65% to 85% of them appearing once. The TCR originated in a man between 18 and 35 years old in good health and CMV-seronegative. The chain couples TRBV7-2 to TRBJ2-7; D is possibly TRBD1 (7 bases). Sequencing used PBMCs. The DNA for the CDR3 is TGTGCCAGCAGCGACACAGACAGGGCGGGATACGAGCAGTACTTC. Translation gives CASSDTDRAGYEQYF.